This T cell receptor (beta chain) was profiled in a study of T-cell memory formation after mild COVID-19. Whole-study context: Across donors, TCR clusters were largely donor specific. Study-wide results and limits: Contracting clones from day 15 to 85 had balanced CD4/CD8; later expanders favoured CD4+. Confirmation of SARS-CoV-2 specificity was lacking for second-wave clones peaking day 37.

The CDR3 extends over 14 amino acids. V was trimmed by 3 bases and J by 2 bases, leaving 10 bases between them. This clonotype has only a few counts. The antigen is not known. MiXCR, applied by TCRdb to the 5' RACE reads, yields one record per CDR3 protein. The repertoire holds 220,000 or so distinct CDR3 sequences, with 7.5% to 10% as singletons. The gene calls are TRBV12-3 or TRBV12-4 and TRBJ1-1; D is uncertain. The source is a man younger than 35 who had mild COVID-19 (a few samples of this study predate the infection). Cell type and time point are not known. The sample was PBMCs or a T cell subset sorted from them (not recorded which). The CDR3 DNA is TGTGCCAGCAGTTTTGCGGACTTCAACACTGAAGCTTTCTTT. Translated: CASSFADFNTEAFF.